The T cell receptor beta chain described here comes from a study of T cell clones after liver transplantation. On the study more broadly: Immunosuppression withdrawal was tried within 2 years after liver transplantation in this trial. Apart from three HCV-positive recipients, transplants were for non-autoimmune, non-viral reasons. Standard immunosuppression, with no induction, continued until 12-24 months after transplant.

This CDR3 has 15 amino acids. Germline V gene data show CDR1 as MNHEY and CDR2 as SVGAGI. V trimming: 1 base; J trimming: 7 bases; junction bases outside the gene matches: 8. This clone was seen more than once but under ten times. Antigen unknown. Study outcomes and limitations: These preliminary findings come from unstandardized post-transplant sampling times.

Sequencing used immunoSEQ multiplex PCR; TCRdb keeps in-frame clones, though not all of them. The sample lists about 80,000 clones, roughly 80% seen once, with less than 0.6% in the top ten. The origin of this receptor is a human patient who received a liver transplant. Some T cells may be provided by the graft donor. Specimen: CD4+ T cells from blood, collected 45 to 47 months after liver transplant. The chain joins TRBV6-5 to TRBJ1-1, with 8 bases aligning to TRBD1. CDR3 coding DNA: TGTGCCAGCAGTTACTATCGACAGGGGAAGGGTGAAGCTTTCTTT. Translation gives CASSYYRQGKGEAFF.